The rows below give T cell receptor beta chains drawn from one sample of a study of blood T cell repertoires in COVID-19. Sequenced by immunoSEQ multiplex PCR; TCRdb stores in-frame clones only, minus some. Found here are about 200,000 clones, about 82% of them singletons; the top ten hold roughly 2.2%. The source material was peripheral blood. All receptors derive from a woman between 70 and 85 years old with COVID-19, enrolled during active disease. The CDR3 runs from the conserved cysteine through the conserved F or W. D genes are given only for firm matches. The listing skips clone size in some rows; elsewhere it reads once, few, many or a size class.

v_call: TRBV16
clone_size: NA
j_call: TRBJ2-7
d_call: TRBD2
cdr3_aa: CASSPVQAGVSEQYF
cdr3_nt: TGTGCCAGCAGCCCCGTTCAAGCGGGAGTAAGCGAGCAGTACTTC

v_call: TRBV3-1/TRBV3-2
clone_size: once
j_call: TRBJ2-3
d_call: TRBD1
cdr3_aa: CASSQGQGTGTQYF
cdr3_nt: TGTGCCAGCAGCCAAGGACAGGGGACAGGTACGCAGTATTTT

v_call: TRBV6-2/TRBV6-3
clone_size: NA
j_call: TRBJ2-1
d_call: TRBD2
cdr3_aa: CASSYSRLRLAGGHADHEQFF
cdr3_nt: TGTGCCAGCAGTTACTCGCGCCTCCGACTAGCGGGAGGGCATGCGGATCATGAGCAGTTCTTC

v_call: TRBV3-1/TRBV3-2
clone_size: NA
j_call: TRBJ2-7
d_call: NA
cdr3_aa: CASSQGSVYEQYF
cdr3_nt: TGTGCCAGCAGCCAAGGTTCAGTATACGAGCAGTACTTC

v_call: TRBV19
clone_size: NA
j_call: TRBJ1-3
d_call: TRBD1
cdr3_aa: CASGVGQGFPGNTIYF
cdr3_nt: TGTGCCAGTGGCGTCGGACAGGGGTTTCCTGGAAACACCATATATTTT

v_call: TRBV29-1
clone_size: NA
j_call: TRBJ2-3
d_call: NA
cdr3_aa: CSVSSTDTQYF
cdr3_nt: TGCAGCGTGTCTAGCACAGATACGCAGTATTTT

v_call: TRBV27
clone_size: NA
j_call: TRBJ1-2
d_call: TRBD1
cdr3_aa: CASSLTGGYGYTF
cdr3_nt: TGTGCCAGCAGTTTAACAGGGGGCTATGGCTACACCTTC

v_call: TRBV7-2
clone_size: once
j_call: TRBJ1-1
d_call: NA
cdr3_aa: CASSFTRGRGRDTEAFF
cdr3_nt: TGTGCCAGCAGCTTTACGCGGGGGCGAGGTCGAGATACTGAAGCTTTCTTT

v_call: TRBV4-1
clone_size: NA
j_call: TRBJ2-5
d_call: NA
cdr3_aa: CASSQDGWAGKETQYF
cdr3_nt: TGCGCCAGCAGCCAAGATGGGTGGGCAGGGAAAGAGACCCAGTACTTC

v_call: TRBV27
clone_size: few
j_call: TRBJ1-6
d_call: TRBD1
cdr3_aa: CASSRRQGRNSPLHF
cdr3_nt: TGTGCCAGCAGTCGCAGACAGGGGAGAAATTCACCCCTCCACTTT

v_call: TRBV12-3/TRBV12-4
clone_size: NA
j_call: TRBJ1-5
d_call: TRBD1
cdr3_aa: CASSRQGNQPQHF
cdr3_nt: TGTGCCAGCAGCCGACAGGGAAATCAGCCCCAGCATTTT

v_call: TRBV5-4
clone_size: NA
j_call: TRBJ2-2
d_call: NA
cdr3_aa: CASDGGDSTGELFF
cdr3_nt: TGTGCCAGCGACGGGGGGGACAGCACCGGGGAGCTGTTTTTT

v_call: TRBV5-6
clone_size: NA
j_call: TRBJ1-2
d_call: NA
cdr3_aa: CASSPLRRDGYTF
cdr3_nt: TGTGCCAGCAGCCCCCTAAGGCGGGATGGCTACACCTTC

v_call: TRBV6-5
clone_size: NA
j_call: TRBJ1-2
d_call: TRBD1
cdr3_aa: CASRPTGASYGYTF
cdr3_nt: TGTGCCAGCAGACCCACAGGGGCATCCTATGGCTACACCTTC

v_call: TRBV10-3
clone_size: NA
j_call: TRBJ2-1
d_call: NA
cdr3_aa: CAISAEGYNEQFF
cdr3_nt: TGTGCCATCAGTGCGGAGGGCTACAATGAGCAGTTCTTC

v_call: TRBV19
clone_size: NA
j_call: TRBJ1-1
d_call: NA
cdr3_aa: CASSIVWANTEAFF
cdr3_nt: TGTGCCAGTAGTATAGTTTGGGCGAACACTGAAGCTTTCTTT

v_call: TRBV24-1
clone_size: few
j_call: TRBJ1-1
d_call: TRBD1
cdr3_aa: CATSDRDRGNTEAFF
cdr3_nt: TGTGCCACCAGTGACCGGGACAGGGGGAACACTGAAGCTTTCTTT

v_call: TRBV27
clone_size: NA
j_call: TRBJ1-1
d_call: TRBD1
cdr3_aa: CASSWTGVVMNTEAFF
cdr3_nt: TGTGCCAGCAGTTGGACAGGGGTAGTTATGAACACTGAAGCTTTCTTT

v_call: TRBV7-2
clone_size: once
j_call: TRBJ1-2
d_call: TRBD1
cdr3_aa: CASSSQDRVHGYTF
cdr3_nt: TGTGCCAGCAGCTCACAAGACAGGGTCCATGGCTACACCTTC

v_call: TRBV6-5
clone_size: NA
j_call: TRBJ2-7
d_call: NA
cdr3_aa: CASLEEGFNSYEQYF
cdr3_nt: TGTGCCAGCCTCGAGGAGGGGTTTAATTCCTACGAGCAGTACTTC

v_call: TRBV6-1
clone_size: NA
j_call: TRBJ1-6
d_call: NA
cdr3_aa: CASSEIAYNSPLHF
cdr3_nt: TGTGCCAGCAGTGAAATAGCGTATAATTCACCCCTCCACTTT

v_call: TRBV27
clone_size: NA
j_call: TRBJ1-1
d_call: NA
cdr3_aa: CASSSLTLAEAFF
cdr3_nt: TGTGCCAGCAGTTCCTTGACTCTTGCTGAAGCTTTCTTT